One and the same sample provided the 12 T cell receptor beta chains below, sequenced in a study of pediatric ulcerative colitis. Rectal tissue came from one to two pinch biopsies taken at colonoscopy. Libraries were prepared by immunoSEQ multiplex PCR; TCRdb keeps only in-frame clonotypes and omits some of them. The sample records 36,000 or so clones, about three quarters being singletons. The sequencing input was gut tissue. Every receptor here comes from a boy between 10 and 17 years old with moderate ulcerative colitis.

The chain links TRBV5-1 to TRBJ2-7; 7 bases align to TRBD2. This CDR3 comprises 16 residues. Germline V gives CDR1 SGHRS, CDR2 YFSETQ. With 1 base clipped from V and 0 bases from J, the junction kept 7 bases outside the gene matches. This chain's CDR3 is CASSLLPSGSSYEQYF. The CDR3 bases are TGCGCCAGCAGCTTGTTGCCTAGCGGAAGCTCCTACGAGCAGTACTTC.

The V gene is TRBV7-2, the J gene TRBJ2-3, with D possibly matching TRBD1 (6 bases). The CDR3 has 15 residues. The germline gives CDR1 SGHTA, CDR2 FQGNSA. V shed 1 base and J shed 6 bases, with 14 bases lying between them. DNA of the CDR3: TGTGCCAGCAGCTTAGATGCAGGGGCGCACGATACGCAGTATTTT. It encodes CASSLDAGAHDTQYF.

The chain joins TRBV29-1 to TRBJ2-1; D perhaps matches TRBD2 (5 bases). Germline V CDR1 and CDR2: SQVTM, ANQGSEA. There are 14 residues in the CDR3. The V end was cut by 3 bases, the J end by 5 bases, with 14 bases between. The CDR3 region is CSVDIRLANNEQFF. CDR3 nucleotide sequence: TGCAGCGTTGATATAAGGCTAGCCAACAATGAGCAGTTCTTC.

The rearrangement uses TRBV28 and TRBJ2-7; D unresolved. The CDR3 length is 14 residues. V dropped 5 bases and J dropped 1 base, with 12 bases sitting between them. Looked up from germline, CDR1 is MDHEN and CDR2 is SYDVKM. In DNA form, the CDR3 reads TGTGCCAGCAGTCTAACCGGCCTTTCCTACGAGCAGTACTTC. Its translation: CASSLTGLSYEQYF.

V gene TRBV2 combines with J gene TRBJ1-2, with unresolved D. Germline V lookup: CDR1 SNHLY, CDR2 FYNNEI. The CDR3 length is 13 residues. Trimming left V 5 bases short and J 5 bases short, with 12 bases between. The CDR3: CASSTPNLYGYTF. The DNA for the CDR3 is TGTGCCAGCAGTACACCGAACCTTTATGGCTACACCTTC. The whole variable domain, filled in from reference TRBV2 and TRBJ1-2, reads EPEVTQTPSHQVTQMGQEVILRCVPISNHLYFYWYRQILGQKVEFLVSFYNNEISEKSEIFDDQFSVERPDGSNFTLKIRSTKLEDSAMYFCASSTPNLYGYTFGSGTRLTVV.

In its sample, this clone was seen a few times. This chain connects TRBV5-5 to TRBJ2-1; TRBD2 aligns across 12 bases. Per germline, CDR1 SGHKS and CDR2 YYEKEE (reference sequence). This CDR3 has 19 residues. J was trimmed by 7 bases and V by 1 base; bases with no gene match: 15. In DNA, the CDR3 is TGTGCCAGCAGCTTGTCAGGGGTTCTAGCGGGAGGGCCGCGGAATGAGCAGTTCTTC. It specifies CASSLSGVLAGGPRNEQFF.

The chain links TRBV5-1 to TRBJ2-3; D call uncertain. The V end lost 3 bases, the J end lost 2 bases, and 1 base lay between the germline ends. The CDR3 covers 11 residues. The germline gives CDR1 SGHRS, CDR2 YFSETQ. The CDR3 DNA follows: TGCGCCAGCAGCTCCACAGATACGCAGTATTTT. Protein sequence: CASSSTDTQYF.

The chain links TRBV2 to TRBJ2-2, with D unclear. Trimming pared 7 bases from V and 3 bases from J, leaving 12 bases between. The germline V gene has CDR1 SNHLY and CDR2 FYNNEI. CDR3 length: 14 amino acids. CDR3 loop: CASKERGYTGELFF. CDR3 coding DNA: TGTGCCAGCAAGGAGCGAGGTTACACCGGGGAGCTGTTTTTT.

This chain connects TRBV28 to TRBJ1-2; D ambiguous. V gave up 1 base and J gave up 3 bases, with 6 bases separating them. CDR1 and CDR2 from the germline V gene are MDHEN and SYDVKM. CDR3 length equals 13 residues. In nucleotides, the CDR3 is TGTGCCAGCAGTTTATTGTCTGACTATGGCTACACCTTC. Translating gives CASSLLSDYGYTF.

The chain combines TRBV25-1 with TRBJ2-3; D unclear. With 5 bases removed from V and 4 bases from J, the gap between germline ends came to 13 bases. There are 14 residues in the CDR3. Germline V gives CDR1 MGHDK, CDR2 SYGVNS. The CDR3 region is CASSKSVAADTQYF. CDR3 DNA sequence: TGTGCCAGCAGTAAAAGTGTCGCGGCAGATACGCAGTATTTT.

The chain has TRBV2 and TRBJ1-4; D is ambiguous. CDR1 and CDR2 (germline): SNHLY, FYNNEI. With 4 bases removed from V and 2 bases from J, the gap between germline ends came to 11 bases. The CDR3 length is 15 residues. The DNA for the CDR3 is TGTGCCAGCAGTGGGCCTCCGAGGACTAATGAAAAACTGTTTTTT. Its translation: CASSGPPRTNEKLFF. Supplemented by reference TRBV2 and TRBJ1-4, the full variable domain reads EPEVTQTPSHQVTQMGQEVILRCVPISNHLYFYWYRQILGQKVEFLVSFYNNEISEKSEIFDDQFSVERPDGSNFTLKIRSTKLEDSAMYFCASSGPPRTNEKLFFGSGTQLSVL.

The table lists this clone with a few counts. This sequence joins TRBV7-9 and TRBJ1-1; D remains ambiguous. CDR1 is SEHNR, CDR2 FQNEAQ, per germline (reference sequence). The CDR3 totals 13 residues. V was cut by 4 bases and J by 1 base, with 7 bases left in between. For the CDR3, the DNA is TGTGCCAGCAGCTCCGACAAGAACACTGAAGCTTTCTTT. This translates into CASSSDKNTEAFF.